This T cell receptor beta chain was retrieved from a study of T cells after yellow fever vaccination. TCRdb reprocessed the 5' RACE reads with MiXCR, giving one entry per CDR3 protein. This sample has a few hundred thousand distinct CDR3 sequences, with roughly 17% found just once. The CDR3 has 12 amino acids. Trimming took 1 base from V and 5 from J, leaving 3 bases between them. Germline CDR1 and CDR2: LGHDT and YNNKEL (reference sequence). The input for sequencing was PBMCs, taken 4 to 5 days after the first yellow fever vaccination. The gene calls are TRBV3-1 and TRBJ2-1; D is uncertain. This receptor was obtained from a man younger than 35 who received the YFV17D yellow fever vaccine. This CDR3 is CASSQADNEQFF. The CDR3 DNA is TGTGCCAGCAGCCAAGCTGACAATGAGCAGTTCTTC.